This entry lists 22 T cell receptor beta chains sequenced from one sample in a study of metastatic and nonmetastatic thyroid tumors. Among the patients, none had received any treatment before thyroid surgery. TCRdb called clones again from the PCR reads with MiXCR. The data show some 30,000 clones, with 10% to 12% seen just once and roughly 15% held by the top ten. The sequencing input was blood. The receptors were sampled from a female donor with papillary thyroid cancer or a benign thyroid nodule (not recorded which). Some clones in this sample may be carry-over from other donors' samples.

This clone was counted at least ten times. The chain carries TRBV20-1 and TRBJ2-5; D ambiguous. The germline V and J ends were trimmed by 4 bases and 0 bases, with 9 bases remaining between them. The CDR3 runs to 13 residues. Germline values: CDR1 DFQATT, CDR2 SNEGSKA (reference sequence). This CDR3 reads CSATTPHQETQYF. CDR3 nucleotides: TGCAGTGCTACAACTCCCCACCAAGAGACCCAGTACTTC.

This clone has a count of ten or more. The J gene is TRBJ2-1, the V gene TRBV10-2; D remains unclear. Trimming pared 2 bases from V and 5 bases from J, leaving 19 bases between. The CDR3 is 17 residues long. Germline CDR1 is WSHSY and CDR2 is SAAADI. The CDR3 region has the DNA TGCGCCAGCAGTGAGAGCCCGGGTCTCCTAGGGCACAATGAGCAGTTCTTC. The encoded protein is CASSESPGLLGHNEQFF.

This clone appeared a few times. Since a much larger clone is just one base distant, this may be a read error. The same CDR3 also results from other DNA sequences found in this sample. This rearrangement joins TRBV20-1 to TRBJ2-7; tentative D call: TRBD2 (5 bases). Germline V CDR1 and CDR2: DFQATT, SNEGSKA (reference sequence). This CDR3 spans 11 amino acids. As DNA, the CDR3 is TGTAGTGCTCCCAGAGGGTACGAGCAGTACTTC. This encodes CSAPRGYEQYF.

This clone was seen ten or more times. The chain links TRBV29-1 to TRBJ2-1, with 7 bases that match TRBD2. The CDR3 consists of 17 residues. V gave up 5 bases and J gave up 0 bases; unmatched junction bases: 13. CDR1 and CDR2 (germline): SQVTM, ANQGSEA. The DNA for the CDR3 is TGCAGCGTTTTCTATTCGGGGGGAGAGAGCTCCTACAATGAGCAGTTCTTC. Protein product: CSVFYSGGESSYNEQFF.

This clone occurred many times. This rearrangement joins TRBV5-4 to TRBJ1-1; D not certain. Trimming cost V 1 base and J 1 base, with 8 bases left between them. This CDR3 is 14 amino acids long. Germline V gene sequence: CDR1 SGHNT, CDR2 YYREEE (reference sequence). The CDR3 loop reads CASSLRAGNTEAFF. As DNA, the CDR3 is TGTGCCAGCAGCTTGAGGGCAGGGAACACTGAAGCTTTCTTT.

This clone was found many times. V gene TRBV28 combines with J gene TRBJ1-3; D unresolved. Germline V lookup: CDR1 MDHEN, CDR2 SYDVKM. The germline V and J ends were trimmed by 5 bases and 2 bases, with 7 bases remaining between them. There are 13 residues in the CDR3. This chain's CDR3 is CASSPHAGNTIYF. The CDR3 DNA sequence: TGTGCCAGCAGTCCCCATGCTGGAAACACCATATATTTT. Using reference TRBV28 and TRBJ1-3 for the parts outside the CDR3, the full variable domain is DVKVTQSSRYLVKRTGEKVFLECVQDMDHENMFWYRQDPGLGLRLIYFSYDVKMKEKGDIPEGYSVSREKKERFSLILESASTNQTSMYLCASSPHAGNTIYFGEGSWLTVV.

This clone was counted many times. The rearrangement uses TRBV24-1 and TRBJ2-1; 12 nucleotides agree with TRBD2. The CDR3 has 17 amino acids. The germline V gene has CDR1 KGHDR and CDR2 SFDVKD. J gave up 5 bases and V 1 base, and 5 bases lay outside the gene matches. The CDR3 region has the DNA TGTGCCACCAGTGATTTTGGACTAGCGGGAAAACACAATGAGCAGTTCTTC. Its translation: CATSDFGLAGKHNEQFF.

Ten or more counts support this clone. V is TRBV15 and J is TRBJ2-7; a possible D gene is TRBD1 (5 bases). There are 14 residues in the CDR3. Germline CDR1 reads LNHNV; CDR2 reads YYDKDF (reference sequence). V gave up 0 bases and J gave up 5 bases, with 11 bases separating them. The CDR3 DNA reads as TGTGCCACCAGCAGAGACCAGGGCCAGGACGAGCAGTACTTC. Encoded protein: CATSRDQGQDEQYF.

This clone showed up many times. This rearrangement joins TRBV19 to TRBJ1-2, with 7 bases aligning to TRBD1. Germline CDR1 and CDR2: LNHDA and SQIVND (reference sequence). Unmatched junction bases numbered 9, after V lost 4 bases and J lost 4 bases. CDR3 length: 15 residues. CDR3 sequence reads: CASSRAGGTSYGYTF. CDR3 sequence (DNA): TGTGCCAGTAGTAGGGCAGGGGGTACGAGCTATGGCTACACCTTC.

By sample share, this clone is medium-sized. The chain is built from TRBV27 and TRBJ1-3, with D unresolved. CDR1 MNHEY and CDR2 SMNVEV come from the germline V gene (reference sequence). This CDR3 spans 11 amino acids. V was cut by 8 bases and J by 12 bases, with 14 bases left in between. This chain's CDR3 is CASRSLGNIYF. Here the CDR3 DNA reads TGTGCCAGCCGAAGCCTAGGCAACATATATTTT.

This clone has ten or more counts. V gene TRBV7-2 combines with J gene TRBJ2-1; TRBD2 matches at 14 bases. CDR1 and CDR2 (germline): SGHTA, FQGNSA. V lost 5 bases to trimming and J lost 8 bases; unmatched junction nucleotides: 5. The CDR3 contains 15 residues. CDR3 protein: CASSQTSGRADEQFF. The CDR3 DNA sequence: TGTGCCAGCAGCCAGACTAGCGGGAGGGCCGATGAGCAGTTCTTC. Together with reference TRBV7-2 and TRBJ2-1, the CDR3 gives the full variable domain: GAGVSQSPSNKVTEKGKDVELRCDPISGHTALYWYRQSLGQGLEFLIYFQGNSAPDKSGLPSDRFSAERTGGSVSTLTIQRTQQEDSAVYLCASSQTSGRADEQFFGPGTRLTVL.

This clone was seen repeatedly, ten times or more. This sequence joins TRBV7-8 and TRBJ2-7; D may correspond to TRBD1 or TRBD2 (5 bases each). CDR3 length: 15 amino acids. CDR1 and CDR2 from the germline V gene are SGHVS and FQNEAQ. Trimming took 4 bases from V and 5 from J, leaving 18 bases between them. In nucleotides, the CDR3 is TGTGCCAGCAGCTCGATGTCGGACTGGGGGAACGAGCAGTACTTC. Protein product: CASSSMSDWGNEQYF.

This clone came up a few times. CDR3 sequence (DNA): TGTGCCAGCAGTCGCTTGTGGGTTGCAGGGATCCTGACTTTC. Its protein product is CASSRLWVAGILTF. The chain employs TRBV27 and TRBJ2-6; tentative D call: TRBD1 (5 bases). In germline, CDR1 is MNHEY, CDR2 SMNVEV (reference sequence). V lost 5 bases and J 14 bases, leaving 19 bases between the germline ends. This CDR3 contains 14 residues. The whole variable domain, remainder taken from reference TRBV27 and TRBJ2-6, is EAQVTQNPRYLITVTGKKLTVTCSQNMNHEYMSWYRQDPGLGLRQIYYSMNVEVTDKGDVPEGYKVSRKEKRNFPLILESPSPNQTSLYFCASSRLWVAGILTFGAGSRLTVL.

Ten or more counts support this clone. This rearrangement joins TRBV7-2 to TRBJ2-1; D is possibly TRBD2 (6 bases). CDR3 length: 16 residues. The V gene's germline CDR1 is SGHTA and CDR2 FQGNSA. V was trimmed by 5 bases and J by 7 bases, leaving 21 bases between them. DNA for the CDR3: TGTGCCAGCAGCCCTCAGAACTGGGGGGTTGGGAATGAGCAGTTCTTC. Its protein is CASSPQNWGVGNEQFF.

By frequency in the sample, this clone is medium-sized. In DNA, the CDR3 is TGTGCCAGCAGTGACGATCAGCCCCAGCATTTT. This codes for CASSDDQPQHF. The chain joins TRBV6-1 to TRBJ1-5; no definite D call. Trimming stripped 3 bases from V and 5 bases from J, with 2 bases between. Germline lookup yields CDR1 MNHNS and CDR2 SASEGT. The CDR3 consists of 11 residues.

The table lists this clone with many counts. V is TRBV28 and J is TRBJ2-7, with TRBD2 matching over 9 bases. The germline CDR1 and CDR2 sequences are MDHEN and SYDVKM. V gave up 1 base and J gave up 2 bases; unmatched junction bases: 9. The CDR3 runs to 17 residues. CDR3 protein: CASSLSSSGVGAYEQYF. The CDR3 DNA is TGTGCCAGCAGTTTATCGTCTAGCGGGGTAGGGGCCTACGAGCAGTACTTC.

This clone was recorded many times. This sequence joins TRBV4-1 and TRBJ2-1; TRBD1 matches 8 bases. After removal of 0 bases from V and 2 bases from J, the junction contained 9 bases not matched to a gene. This CDR3 has 18 residues. The germline V gene encodes CDR1 MGHRA and CDR2 YSYEKL. CDR3 bases: TGCGCCAGCAGCCAAGAAGGCTCGGGACAGGTAACCTACAATGAGCAGTTCTTC. Its protein is CASSQEGSGQVTYNEQFF.

This clone was found many times. V is TRBV7-9 and J is TRBJ2-3; 10 bases align to TRBD1. The CDR3 runs to 15 residues. The germline gives CDR1 SEHNR, CDR2 FQNEAQ (reference sequence). With 5 bases clipped from V and 5 bases from J, the junction kept 7 bases outside the gene matches. In DNA, the CDR3 is TGTGCCAGCAGCCCCTTAGGGACAGGGGTAGATACGCAGTATTTT. Translation gives CASSPLGTGVDTQYF.

This clone has a count of ten or more. The rearrangement uses TRBV19 and TRBJ2-7, with D perhaps matching TRBD1 (6 bases). V lost 5 bases to trimming and J lost 3 bases, with 11 bases between them. Germline V gene sequence: CDR1 LNHDA, CDR2 SQIVND (reference sequence). The CDR3 consists of 13 residues. The CDR3 bases are TGTGCCAGTAGTTTGGACAGCGGCTACGAGCAGTACTTC. Translating gives CASSLDSGYEQYF.

This rearrangement joins TRBV28 to TRBJ1-4; 8 bases align to TRBD1. Per germline, CDR1 MDHEN and CDR2 SYDVKM. The CDR3 contains 17 residues. With 10 bases clipped from V and 0 bases from J, the junction kept 13 bases outside the gene matches. In DNA, the CDR3 is TGTGCCATCGTACAGGGGGAAGGCTCCGCAACTAATGAAAAACTGTTTTTT. This gives the protein CAIVQGEGSATNEKLFF.

Regarding this clone: Germline is not matched at one junction end, which may reflect a read error. V and J are TRBV5-8 and TRBJ2-3; no clear D. Germline V gene data show CDR1 as SGHTS and CDR2 as YDEGEE. The CDR3 extends over 13 amino acids. CDR3: CASRSESIDTQYF. CDR3 nucleotide sequence: TGTGCCAGCAGATCCGAAAGCATAGATACGCAGTACTTT. Full variable domain (missing parts from reference TRBV5-8 and TRBJ2-3): EAGVTQSPTHLIKTRGQQATLRCSPISGHTSVYWYQQALGLGLQFLLWYDEGEERNRGNFPPRFSGRQFPNYSSELNVNALELEDSALYLCASRSESIDTQYFGPGTRLTVL.

In its sample, this clone was seen many times. The chain recombines TRBV4-3 with TRBJ1-1; 11 bases agree with TRBD1. The CDR3 has 15 amino acids. Trimming removed 5 bases from V and 11 bases from J; junction bases left unmatched: 13. The germline gives CDR1 LGHNA, CDR2 YSLEER. This CDR3 is CASSEGTGGKEGAFF. The CDR3 nucleotides are TGCGCCAGCAGCGAAGGGACAGGGGGAAAGGAGGGTGCTTTCTTT.